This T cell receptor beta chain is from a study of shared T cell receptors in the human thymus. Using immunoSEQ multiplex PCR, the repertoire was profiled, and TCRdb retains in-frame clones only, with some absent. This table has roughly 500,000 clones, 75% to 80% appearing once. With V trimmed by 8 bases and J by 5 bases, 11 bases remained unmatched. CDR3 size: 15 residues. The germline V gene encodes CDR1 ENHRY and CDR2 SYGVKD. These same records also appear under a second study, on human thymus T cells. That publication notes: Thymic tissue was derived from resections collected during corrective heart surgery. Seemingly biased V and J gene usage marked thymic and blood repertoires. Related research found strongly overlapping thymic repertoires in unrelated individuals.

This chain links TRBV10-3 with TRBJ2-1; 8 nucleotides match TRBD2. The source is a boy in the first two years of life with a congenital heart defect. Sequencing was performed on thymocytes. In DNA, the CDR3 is TGTGCCATCCTCGCAGCGGGAGAGGGTAACAATGAGCAGTTCTTC. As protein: CAILAAGEGNNEQFF.